This TCR beta chain was captured in a study of T cells after yellow fever vaccination. Study information: Fractions with few cells were prepared using SMART-Seq v4 Ultra Low Input.

Notes on this clonotype: The antigen is not known.

Findings of the study overall: Contaminating bulk clonotypes could be abundant in FACS-sorted repertoires.

Germline loops: CDR1 ENHRY, CDR2 SYGVKD. This CDR3 is built from 12 residues. Trimming removed 6 bases at V and 6 bases at J, with 8 bases between. The 5'RACE template-switching step produced TCR cDNA and added a universal primer site and UMIs. TCRdb re-analysed the 5' RACE reads in MiXCR, keeping a single row per CDR3 protein. The sample lists hundreds of thousands of distinct CDR3 sequences, 21% occurring once. The rearrangement links TRBV10-3 to TRBJ2-2; weak D call: TRBD1 (5 bases). The receptor was derived from a man younger than 30 who received the YFV17D yellow fever vaccine. The specimen was PBMCs, collected about 20 days after the first yellow fever vaccination. CDR3: CAISQGPGELFF. For the CDR3, the DNA is TGTGCCATCAGCCAGGGTCCCGGGGAGCTGTTTTTT.